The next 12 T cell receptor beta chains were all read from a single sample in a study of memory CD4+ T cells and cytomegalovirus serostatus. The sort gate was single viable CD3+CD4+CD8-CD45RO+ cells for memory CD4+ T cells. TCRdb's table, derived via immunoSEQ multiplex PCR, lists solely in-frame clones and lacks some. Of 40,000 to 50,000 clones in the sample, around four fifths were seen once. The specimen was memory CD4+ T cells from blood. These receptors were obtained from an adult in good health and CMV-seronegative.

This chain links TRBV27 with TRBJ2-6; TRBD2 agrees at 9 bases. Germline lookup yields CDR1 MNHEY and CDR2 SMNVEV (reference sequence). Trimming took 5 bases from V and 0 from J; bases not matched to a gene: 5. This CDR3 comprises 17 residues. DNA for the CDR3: TGTGCCAGCAGTCCCGGGACTAGCCCCTCTGGGGCCAACGTCCTGACTTTC. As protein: CASSPGTSPSGANVLTF.

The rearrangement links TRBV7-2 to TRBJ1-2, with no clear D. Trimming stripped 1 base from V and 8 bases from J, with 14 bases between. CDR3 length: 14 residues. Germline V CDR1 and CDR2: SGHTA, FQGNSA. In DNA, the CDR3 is TGTGCCAGCAGCTTAGGACGCGGAGATTGGGGCTACACCTTC. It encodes CASSLGRGDWGYTF.

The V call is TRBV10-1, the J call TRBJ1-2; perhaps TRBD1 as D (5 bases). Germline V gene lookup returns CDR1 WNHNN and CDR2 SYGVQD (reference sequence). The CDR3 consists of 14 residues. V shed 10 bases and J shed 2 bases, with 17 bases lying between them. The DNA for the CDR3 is TGCGCCATCGCAGGGCAGAACTTGAACTATGGCTACACCTTC. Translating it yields CAIAGQNLNYGYTF.

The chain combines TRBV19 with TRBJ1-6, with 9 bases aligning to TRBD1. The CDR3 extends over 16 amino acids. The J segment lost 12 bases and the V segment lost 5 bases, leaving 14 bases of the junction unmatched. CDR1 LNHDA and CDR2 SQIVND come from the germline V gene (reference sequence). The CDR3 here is CASSSLRTGVQGPLHF. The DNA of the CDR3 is TGTGCCAGTAGTTCCCTTAGGACAGGGGTACAAGGACCCCTCCACTTT.

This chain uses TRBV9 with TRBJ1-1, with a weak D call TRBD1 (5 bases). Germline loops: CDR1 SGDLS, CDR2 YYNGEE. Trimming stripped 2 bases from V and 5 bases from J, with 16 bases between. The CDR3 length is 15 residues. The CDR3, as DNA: TGTGCCAGCAGCGTCGTCCCGGCAGGGACTACTGAAGCTTTCTTT. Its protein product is CASSVVPAGTTEAFF. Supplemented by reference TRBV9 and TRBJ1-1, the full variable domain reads DSGVTQTPKHLITATGQRVTLRCSPRSGDLSVYWYQQSLDQGLQFLIQYYNGEERAKGNILERFSAQQFPDLHSELNLSSLELGDSALYFCASSVVPAGTTEAFFGQGTRLTVV.

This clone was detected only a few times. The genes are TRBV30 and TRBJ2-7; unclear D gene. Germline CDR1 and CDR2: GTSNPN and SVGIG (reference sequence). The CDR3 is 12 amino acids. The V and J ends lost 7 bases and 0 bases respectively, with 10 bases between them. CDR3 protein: CALGYVSYEQYF. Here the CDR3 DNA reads TGTGCCTTAGGTTACGTCTCCTACGAGCAGTACTTC.

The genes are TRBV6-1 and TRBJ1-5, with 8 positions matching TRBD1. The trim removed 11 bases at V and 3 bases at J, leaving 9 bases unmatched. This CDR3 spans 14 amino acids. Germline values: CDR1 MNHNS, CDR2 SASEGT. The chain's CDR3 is CAARRQGLNQPQHF. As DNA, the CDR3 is TGTGCCGCCCGACGACAGGGGCTCAATCAGCCCCAGCATTTT.

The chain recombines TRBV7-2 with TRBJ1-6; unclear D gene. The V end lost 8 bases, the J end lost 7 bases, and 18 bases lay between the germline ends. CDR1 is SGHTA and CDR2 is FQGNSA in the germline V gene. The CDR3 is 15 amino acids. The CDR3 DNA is TGTGCCAGCGAGCGCCCGGGGTTCGAGAATTCACCCCTCCACTTT. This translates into CASERPGFENSPLHF. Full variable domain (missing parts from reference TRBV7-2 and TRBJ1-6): GAGVSQSPSNKVTEKGKDVELRCDPISGHTALYWYRQSLGQGLEFLIYFQGNSAPDKSGLPSDRFSAERTGGSVSTLTIQRTQQEDSAVYLCASERPGFENSPLHFGNGTRLTVT.

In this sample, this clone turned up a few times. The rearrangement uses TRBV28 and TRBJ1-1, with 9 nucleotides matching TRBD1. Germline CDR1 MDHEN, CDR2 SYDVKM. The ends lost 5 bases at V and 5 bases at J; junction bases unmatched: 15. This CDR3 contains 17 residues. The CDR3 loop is CASSPDRGKKGRTEAFF. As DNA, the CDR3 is TGTGCCAGCAGTCCCGACAGGGGGAAAAAGGGAAGGACTGAAGCTTTCTTT.

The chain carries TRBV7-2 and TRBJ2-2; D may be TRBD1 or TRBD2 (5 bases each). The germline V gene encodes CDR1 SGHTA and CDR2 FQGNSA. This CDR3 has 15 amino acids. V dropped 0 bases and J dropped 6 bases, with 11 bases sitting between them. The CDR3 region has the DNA TGTGCCAGCAGCTTAGCCAGGGCCGGGGCCGGGGAGCTGTTTTTT. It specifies CASSLARAGAGELFF. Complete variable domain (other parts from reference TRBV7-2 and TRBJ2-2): GAGVSQSPSNKVTEKGKDVELRCDPISGHTALYWYRQSLGQGLEFLIYFQGNSAPDKSGLPSDRFSAERTGGSVSTLTIQRTQQEDSAVYLCASSLARAGAGELFFGEGSRLTVL.

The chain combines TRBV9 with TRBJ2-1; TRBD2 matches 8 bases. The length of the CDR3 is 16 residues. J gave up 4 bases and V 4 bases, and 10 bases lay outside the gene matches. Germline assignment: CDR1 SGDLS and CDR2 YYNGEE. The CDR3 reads CASSKNGGAGYNEQFF. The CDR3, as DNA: TGTGCCAGCAGCAAAAACGGGGGGGCCGGATACAATGAGCAGTTCTTC.

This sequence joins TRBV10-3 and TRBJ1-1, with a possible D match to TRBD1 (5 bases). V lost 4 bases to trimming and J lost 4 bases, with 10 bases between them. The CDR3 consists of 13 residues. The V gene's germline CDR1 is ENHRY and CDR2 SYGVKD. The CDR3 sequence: CAISVGTPTEAFF. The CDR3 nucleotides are TGTGCCATCAGTGTAGGGACCCCCACTGAAGCTTTCTTT.